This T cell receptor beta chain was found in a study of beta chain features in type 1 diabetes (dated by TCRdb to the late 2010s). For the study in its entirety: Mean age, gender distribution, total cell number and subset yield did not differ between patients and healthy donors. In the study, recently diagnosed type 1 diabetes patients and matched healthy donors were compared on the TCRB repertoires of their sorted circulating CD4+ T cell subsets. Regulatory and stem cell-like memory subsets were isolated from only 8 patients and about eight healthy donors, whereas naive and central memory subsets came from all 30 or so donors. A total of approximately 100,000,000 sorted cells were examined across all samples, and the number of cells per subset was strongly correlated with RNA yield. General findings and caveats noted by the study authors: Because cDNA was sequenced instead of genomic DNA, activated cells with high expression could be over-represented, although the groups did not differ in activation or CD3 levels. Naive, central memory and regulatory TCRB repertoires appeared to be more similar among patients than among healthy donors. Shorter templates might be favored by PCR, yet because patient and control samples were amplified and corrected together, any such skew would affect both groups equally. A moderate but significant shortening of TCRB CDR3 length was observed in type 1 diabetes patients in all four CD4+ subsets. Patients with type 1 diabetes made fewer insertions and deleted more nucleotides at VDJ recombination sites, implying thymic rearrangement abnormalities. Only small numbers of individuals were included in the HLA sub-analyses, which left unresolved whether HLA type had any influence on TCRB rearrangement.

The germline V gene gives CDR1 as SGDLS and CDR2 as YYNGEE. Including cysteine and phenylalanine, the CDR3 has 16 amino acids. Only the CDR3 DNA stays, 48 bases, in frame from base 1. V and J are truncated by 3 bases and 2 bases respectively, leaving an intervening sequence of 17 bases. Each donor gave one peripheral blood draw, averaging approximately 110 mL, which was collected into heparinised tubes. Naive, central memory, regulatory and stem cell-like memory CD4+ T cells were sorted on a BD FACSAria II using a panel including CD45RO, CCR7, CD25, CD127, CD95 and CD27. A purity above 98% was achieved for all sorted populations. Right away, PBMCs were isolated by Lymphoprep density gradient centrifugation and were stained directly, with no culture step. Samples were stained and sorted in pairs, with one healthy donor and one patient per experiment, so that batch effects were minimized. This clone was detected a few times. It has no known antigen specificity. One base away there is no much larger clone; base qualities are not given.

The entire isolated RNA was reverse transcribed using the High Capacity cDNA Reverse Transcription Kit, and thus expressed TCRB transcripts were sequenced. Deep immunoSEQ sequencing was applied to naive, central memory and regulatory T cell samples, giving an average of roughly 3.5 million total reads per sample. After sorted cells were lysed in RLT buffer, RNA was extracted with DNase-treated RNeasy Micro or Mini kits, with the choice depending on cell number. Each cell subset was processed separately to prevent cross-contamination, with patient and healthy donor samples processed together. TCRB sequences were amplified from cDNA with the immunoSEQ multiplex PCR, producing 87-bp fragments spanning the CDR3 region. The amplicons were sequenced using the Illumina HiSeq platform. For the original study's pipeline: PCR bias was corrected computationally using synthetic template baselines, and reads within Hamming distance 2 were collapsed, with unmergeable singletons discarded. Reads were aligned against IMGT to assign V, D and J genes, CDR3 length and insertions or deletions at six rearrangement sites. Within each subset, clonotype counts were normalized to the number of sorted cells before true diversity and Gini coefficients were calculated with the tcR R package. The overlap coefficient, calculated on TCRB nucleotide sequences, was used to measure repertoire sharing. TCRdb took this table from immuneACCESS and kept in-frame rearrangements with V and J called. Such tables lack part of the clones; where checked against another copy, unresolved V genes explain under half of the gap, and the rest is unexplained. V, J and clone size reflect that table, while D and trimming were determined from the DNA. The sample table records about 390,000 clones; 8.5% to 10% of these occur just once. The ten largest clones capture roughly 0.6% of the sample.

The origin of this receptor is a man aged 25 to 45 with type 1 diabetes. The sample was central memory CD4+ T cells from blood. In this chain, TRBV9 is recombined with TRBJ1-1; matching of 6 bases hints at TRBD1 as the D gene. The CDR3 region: CASSESIRTVNTEAFF. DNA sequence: TGTGCCAGCAGCGAATCAATCCGGACAGTCAACACTGAAGCTTTCTTT.